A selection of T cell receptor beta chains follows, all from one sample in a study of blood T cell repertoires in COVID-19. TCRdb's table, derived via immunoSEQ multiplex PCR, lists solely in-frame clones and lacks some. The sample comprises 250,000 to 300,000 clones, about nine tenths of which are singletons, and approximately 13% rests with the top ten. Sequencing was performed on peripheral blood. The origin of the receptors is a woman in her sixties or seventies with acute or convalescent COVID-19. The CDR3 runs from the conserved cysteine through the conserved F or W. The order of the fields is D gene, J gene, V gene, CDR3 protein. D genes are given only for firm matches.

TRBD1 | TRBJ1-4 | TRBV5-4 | CASSLNRGTEKLFF
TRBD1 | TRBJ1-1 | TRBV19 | CASSPDRVNTEAFF
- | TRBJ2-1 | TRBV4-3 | CASSQGVSPGSYNEQFF
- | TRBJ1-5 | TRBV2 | CASRGGGNQPQHF
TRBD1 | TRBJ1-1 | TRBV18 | CASSGQLNTEAFF
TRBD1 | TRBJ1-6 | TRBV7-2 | CASSTGQGNNSPLHF
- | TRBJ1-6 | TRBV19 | CASSIEGGAMVHF
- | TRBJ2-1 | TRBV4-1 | CASSPLPVPYNEQFF
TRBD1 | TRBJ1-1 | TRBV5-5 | CASSFGTGEAFF
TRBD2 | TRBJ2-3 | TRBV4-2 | CASSGGTSGRADTQYF
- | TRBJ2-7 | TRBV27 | CASSLNGENYEQYF
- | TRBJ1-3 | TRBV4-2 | CASSQAVGGSGNTIYF
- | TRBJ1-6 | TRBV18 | CASSPIGRASPLHF
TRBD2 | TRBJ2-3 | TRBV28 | CASSLSLADTDTQYF